A selection of T cell receptor beta chains follows, all from one sample in a study of T cell responses to AZD1222 COVID-19 vaccine. The table came from immunoSEQ multiplex PCR; TCRdb's copy has only in-frame clones and leaves some out. The table includes approximately 79,000 clones, roughly 88% detected once. The material was peripheral blood, obtained on day 0 of AZD1222 vaccination. These receptors all come from an adult in good health. CDR3s include the opening cysteine and the closing phenylalanine or tryptophan. A D gene is named only where the DNA matches it firmly.

j_call: TRBJ2-1
d_call: TRBD1
v_call: TRBV5-6
cdr3_aa: CAFSYGTGGSYNEQFF
cdr3_nt: TGTGCCTTTTCCTACGGGACAGGGGGCTCCTACAATGAGCAGTTCTTC

j_call: TRBJ1-5
d_call: -
v_call: TRBV28
cdr3_aa: CASSLGSGNQPQHF
cdr3_nt: TGTGCCAGCAGTTTAGGGAGTGGCAATCAGCCCCAGCATTTT

j_call: TRBJ1-5
d_call: -
v_call: TRBV21-1
cdr3_aa: CASSSKEGMSNQPQHF
cdr3_nt: TGTGCCAGCAGCTCCAAGGAGGGGATGAGCAATCAGCCCCAGCATTTT

j_call: TRBJ2-3
d_call: -
v_call: TRBV2
cdr3_aa: CASSPITSLQSTDTQYF
cdr3_nt: TGTGCCAGCAGCCCTATAACTAGTCTCCAGAGCACAGATACGCAGTATTTT

j_call: TRBJ2-4
d_call: -
v_call: TRBV7-8
cdr3_aa: CASSLERFVGTSNIQYF
cdr3_nt: TGTGCCAGCAGCTTAGAAAGGTTCGTTGGGACATCTAACATTCAGTACTTC

j_call: TRBJ2-1
d_call: -
v_call: TRBV5-6
cdr3_aa: CASSLVDLGPGGEQFF
cdr3_nt: TGTGCCAGCAGCTTGGTGGACCTTGGACCGGGCGGTGAGCAGTTCTTC

j_call: TRBJ2-7
d_call: -
v_call: TRBV6-4
cdr3_aa: CASSLILGRRNFGEQYF
cdr3_nt: TGTGCCAGCAGCTTGATTTTGGGACGGCGAAACTTTGGCGAGCAGTACTTC

j_call: TRBJ1-1
d_call: -
v_call: TRBV5-1
cdr3_aa: CASSLETGRRTEAFF
cdr3_nt: TGCGCCAGCAGCTTGGAAACGGGGAGGAGGACTGAAGCTTTCTTT

j_call: TRBJ1-1
d_call: -
v_call: TRBV29-1
cdr3_aa: CSVGTGFTEAFF
cdr3_nt: TGCAGCGTTGGAACAGGGTTCACTGAAGCTTTCTTT

j_call: TRBJ1-4
d_call: -
v_call: TRBV5-1
cdr3_aa: CASSRGQPATNEKLFF
cdr3_nt: TGCGCCAGCAGCAGGGGACAACCTGCAACTAATGAAAAACTGTTTTTT

j_call: TRBJ2-7
d_call: -
v_call: TRBV5-1
cdr3_aa: CASSLDRVEQYF
cdr3_nt: TGCGCCAGCAGCTTGGACAGGGTCGAGCAGTACTTC

j_call: TRBJ1-5
d_call: -
v_call: TRBV27
cdr3_aa: CASSFGGAYGNQPQHF
cdr3_nt: TGTGCCAGCAGTTTCGGGGGGGCCTATGGGAATCAGCCCCAGCATTTT

j_call: TRBJ1-6
d_call: -
v_call: TRBV10-3
cdr3_aa: CAISQRRDLSSSYNSPLHF
cdr3_nt: TGTGCCATCAGTCAGCGCCGGGACCTCAGTAGCTCCTATAATTCACCCCTCCACTTT

j_call: TRBJ2-7
d_call: -
v_call: TRBV6-6
cdr3_aa: CASSYSKGLSYEQYF
cdr3_nt: TGTGCCAGCAGTTACTCGAAAGGGTTGTCCTACGAGCAGTACTTC